This record covers a single T cell receptor beta chain. Its antigen remains unidentified. This entry comes from a study of CXCR3-negative and CXCR3-positive naive CD8 T cells. Findings of the study overall: Post-cryopreservation CXCR3 expression was partly diminished, and the bulk of assays employed fresh PBMCs. Hydrophobicity was higher for TRB CDR3s found in CXCR3-positive naive cells than in CXCR3-negative naive cells. The study found comparably high diversity in both naive subsets and much lower diversity in memory CD8+ cells.

Germline CDR1 is SEHNR and CDR2 is FQNEAQ (reference sequence). This CDR3 is built from 14 residues. It was by 5' RACE with UMI labels that the TRB cDNA libraries were prepared. TCRdb processed the 5' RACE reads again and assigns one entry to each CDR3 protein, with no DNA. This listing includes about 98,000 distinct CDR3 sequences. The clonotype comes from a human donor in good health. Some clones in this sample may be carry-over from other donors' samples. Specimen: naive CXCR3+ CD8+ T cells from blood. Subset meaning: CD45RO-CCR7+CD27+CD95- naive CD8+ T cells expressing CXCR3 (TNR3+). V usage is TRBV7-9 and J usage is TRBJ2-1; the D call from TCRdb, TRBD1, cannot be confirmed without DNA. CDR3 region: CASSSRDRDFEQFF.